The 21 T cell receptor beta chains in this list originate from one sample, sequenced in a study of PD-1 blockade in classical Hodgkin lymphoma. TCRdb's table, derived via immunoSEQ multiplex PCR, lists solely in-frame clones and lacks some. The data hold approximately 45,000 clones, with 66% observed a single time. Time point denoted: cycle 4 day 1 (C4D1), after six to seven weeks of nivolumab. Relapse was seen in all patients after autologous stem cell transplantation, and brentuximab vedotin exposure was variable. The source material was peripheral blood mononuclear cells (PBMCs), sampled before the fourth cycle of nivolumab. The source is a human donor with classical Hodgkin lymphoma.

By its share, this clone is medium-sized (0.01 to 0.1%). The chain is built from TRBV28 and TRBJ1-1, with TRBD1 matching over 7 bases. The V segment lost 4 bases and the J segment 7 bases; nucleotides outside the gene matches: 12. The CDR3 totals 15 residues. Germline V gene lookup returns CDR1 MDHEN and CDR2 SYDVKM. The CDR3 region has the DNA TGTGCCAGCAGTTCCTCTATGAGGGGGCTGGATGAAGCTTTCTTT. Protein product: CASSSSMRGLDEAFF.

This clone was recorded at least ten times. This chain links TRBV27 with TRBJ2-7, with 8 bases that match TRBD2. The ends lost 5 bases at V and 7 bases at J; junction bases unmatched: 13. The CDR3 length is 15 residues. Germline CDR1 and CDR2: MNHEY and SMNVEV (reference sequence). The CDR3 region is CASSPPGTRGKEQYF. Written as DNA, the CDR3 is TGTGCCAGCAGTCCGCCCGGGACTAGGGGGAAAGAGCAGTACTTC.

This sequence joins TRBV19 and TRBJ1-2; 7 nucleotides line up with TRBD1. V lost 7 bases and J lost 6; bases outside the gene matches: 14. The CDR3 consists of 15 residues. Germline CDR1 and CDR2: LNHDA and SQIVND (reference sequence). The CDR3: CASTTSTGKRNGYTF. DNA of the CDR3: TGTGCCAGTACCACGTCGACAGGGAAGAGAAATGGCTACACCTTC. Full variable domain (missing parts from reference TRBV19 and TRBJ1-2): DGGITQSPKYLFRKEGQNVTLSCEQNLNHDAMYWYRQDPGQGLRLIYYSQIVNDFQKGDIAEGYSVSREKKESFPLTVTSAQKNPTAFYLCASTTSTGKRNGYTFGSGTRLTVV.

This chain uses TRBV5-4 with TRBJ1-1; D uncertain. This CDR3 region has 14 residues. The germline gives CDR1 SGHNT, CDR2 YYREEE (reference sequence). The V gene lost 7 bases and the J gene lost 2 bases, with 15 bases spanning the gap. The CDR3 nucleotides are TGTGCCAGCCGCCGGGGTGGGGTAAACACTGAAGCTTTCTTT. The encoded protein is CASRRGGVNTEAFF.

DNA for the CDR3: TGTGCCAGCAGCTTGAGCTCCGGACACGACTACGAGCAGTACTTC. This encodes CASSLSSGHDYEQYF. The chain combines TRBV5-4 with TRBJ2-7, with D maybe TRBD1 (5 bases). The germline CDR1 and CDR2 sequences are SGHNT and YYREEE (reference sequence). V lost 1 base to trimming and J lost 3 bases, with 14 bases between them. The CDR3 length is 15 residues.

V and J are TRBV30 and TRBJ2-3; the D gene is possibly TRBD1 (5 bases). The CDR3 is 13 amino acids. V gave up 1 base and J gave up 2 bases, with 7 bases separating them. Germline CDR1 and CDR2: GTSNPN and SVGIG (reference sequence). The CDR3, as DNA: TGTGCCTGGAGTGGCAGGGACACAGATACGCAGTATTTT. Translation gives CAWSGRDTDTQYF. Combining the CDR3 with reference TRBV30 and TRBJ2-3 gives the whole variable domain SQTIHQWPATLVQPVGSPLSLECTVEGTSNPNLYWYRQAAGRGLQLLFYSVGIGQISSEVPQNLSASRPQDRQFILSSKKLLLSDSGFYLCAWSGRDTDTQYFGPGTRLTVL.

The genes are TRBV5-6 and TRBJ1-4; perhaps TRBD1 as D (6 bases). With 5 bases removed from V and 8 bases from J, the gap between germline ends came to 19 bases. The CDR3 extends over 15 amino acids. Looked up from germline, CDR1 is SGHDT and CDR2 is YYEEEE. CDR3: CASSPPGQRPEKLFF. In DNA form, the CDR3 reads TGTGCCAGCAGTCCGCCCGGACAGAGGCCCGAAAAACTGTTTTTT.

This chain joins TRBV19 and TRBJ1-2; 9 bases agree with TRBD1. Losses at the gene ends were 3 bases for V and 5 bases for J; bases not matched to a gene: 13. From germline, CDR1 is LNHDA and CDR2 SQIVND (reference sequence). This CDR3 region has 17 residues. The CDR3 is CASSISLGTGQTYGYTF. For the CDR3, the DNA is TGTGCCAGTAGTATCTCTCTCGGGACAGGGCAAACTTATGGCTACACCTTC.

This clone was recorded a few times. The chain joins TRBV18 to TRBJ2-1; tentative D call: TRBD2 (5 bases). The CDR3 spans 15 residues. Trimming stripped 3 bases from V and 5 bases from J, with 14 bases between. CDR1 is KGHSH and CDR2 is LQKENI in the germline V gene. For the CDR3, the DNA is TGTGCCAGCTCACCCATCGTCGGGGTCAACAATGAGCAGTTCTTC. Translated, it gives CASSPIVGVNNEQFF. The variable domain in full, completed from reference TRBV18 and TRBJ2-1, reads NAGVMQNPRHLVRRRGQEARLRCSPMKGHSHVYWYRQLPEEGLKFMVYLQKENIIDESGMPKERFSAEFPKEGPSILRIQQVVRGDSAAYFCASSPIVGVNNEQFFGPGTRLTVL.

This clone was recorded a few times. This sequence joins TRBV5-1 and TRBJ2-2, with D uncertain. Trimming pared 0 bases from V and 0 bases from J, leaving 12 bases between. The CDR3 contains 17 residues. Germline V gene data show CDR1 as SGHRS and CDR2 as YFSETQ. CDR3 amino acids: CASSLGRSPANTGELFF. The CDR3 DNA sequence: TGCGCCAGCAGCTTGGGCAGGTCTCCCGCGAACACCGGGGAGCTGTTTTTT.

This chain uses TRBV10-2 with TRBJ2-7, with D possibly being TRBD1 (5 bases). Germline V gene data show CDR1 as WSHSY and CDR2 as SAAADI. V dropped 2 bases and J dropped 0 bases, with 11 bases sitting between them. The CDR3 consists of 15 residues. In DNA form, the CDR3 reads TGCGCCAGCAGTGAGAGGTACAGGAGCTCCTACGAGCAGTACTTC. Translating it yields CASSERYRSSYEQYF.

The chain carries TRBV7-2 and TRBJ2-7, with TRBD1 matching 8 bases. Germline V CDR1 and CDR2: SGHTA, FQGNSA. J lost 3 bases, V lost 3 bases, and 4 bases had no gene match. CDR3 length: 14 residues. CDR3 sequence: CASSLGTGRYEQYF. For the CDR3, the DNA is TGTGCCAGCAGCTTGGGGACAGGTCGCTACGAGCAGTACTTC.

This chain uses TRBV29-1 with TRBJ1-1; D not resolved. The CDR3 consists of 13 residues. V shed 4 bases and J shed 0 bases, with 9 bases lying between them. Germline assignment: CDR1 SQVTM and CDR2 ANQGSEA. DNA of the CDR3: TGCAGCGTTGGCAGAAGATTGAACACTGAAGCTTTCTTT. Amino acids: CSVGRRLNTEAFF.

This clone came up a few times. V is TRBV6-5 and J is TRBJ2-7; tentative D call: TRBD1 (6 bases). V was trimmed by 0 bases and J by 3 bases, leaving 15 bases between them. CDR3 length equals 16 residues. From germline, CDR1 is MNHEY and CDR2 SVGAGI. The CDR3 region has the DNA TGTGCCAGCAGTTACTCCAAACAGGGTCGGGGCTACGAGCAGTACTTC. Translating it yields CASSYSKQGRGYEQYF.

This clone appeared once. This chain connects TRBV6-1 to TRBJ1-5; 11 bases match TRBD1. Germline loops: CDR1 MNHNS, CDR2 SASEGT. The CDR3 totals 15 residues. V gave up 6 bases and J gave up 5 bases; unmatched junction bases: 6. The CDR3 spells CASRDWDRGDQPQHF. In DNA form, the CDR3 reads TGTGCCAGCAGGGATTGGGACAGGGGGGATCAGCCCCAGCATTTT.

This clone was observed a single time. The chain employs TRBV28 and TRBJ1-6, with D perhaps matching TRBD1 (5 bases). Germline CDR1 reads MDHEN; CDR2 reads SYDVKM. Trimming cost V 7 bases and J 9 bases, with 19 bases left between them. The CDR3 has 15 amino acids. The DNA for the CDR3 is TGTGCCAGCACCCTTGCTGGCAGGGACCTTTCACCCCTCCACTTT. This encodes CASTLAGRDLSPLHF.

The chain joins TRBV19 to TRBJ1-1; D perhaps matches TRBD1 (6 bases). Per the germline V gene, CDR1 is LNHDA and CDR2 is SQIVND (reference sequence). V gave up 1 base and J gave up 5 bases, with 17 bases separating them. The CDR3 sequence is 16 residues long. CDR3 sequence: CASSIGGLGGRTEAFF. CDR3 coding DNA: TGTGCCAGTAGTATAGGGGGCCTGGGGGGCAGGACTGAAGCTTTCTTT.

The chain combines TRBV4-3 with TRBJ1-1; possible D gene TRBD1, 6 bases. Germline V gives CDR1 LGHNA, CDR2 YSLEER. The CDR3 totals 16 residues. Deletions cut 0 bases from V and 5 bases from J, with 16 bases between. CDR3 nucleotides: TGCGCCAGCAGCCAAGATTATGAGGGGGGAGTAACTGAAGCTTTCTTT. As protein: CASSQDYEGGVTEAFF.

The chain recombines TRBV19 with TRBJ1-2, with a weak D call TRBD1 (5 bases). Germline CDR1 and CDR2: LNHDA and SQIVND (reference sequence). V was trimmed by 7 bases and J by 5 bases, leaving 14 bases between them. CDR3 size: 13 residues. DNA of the CDR3: TGTGCCAGTACTGCCCGGGGCAGATATGGCTACACCTTC. Amino acids: CASTARGRYGYTF.

This clone has a handful of counts. The chain employs TRBV30 and TRBJ1-1; D unresolved. Looked up from germline, CDR1 is GTSNPN and CDR2 is SVGIG (reference sequence). The V and J ends lost 4 bases and 7 bases respectively, with 10 bases between them. The CDR3 has 11 amino acids. Here the CDR3 reads CAWNRALEAFF. In nucleotides, the CDR3 is TGTGCCTGGAATAGGGCACTTGAAGCTTTCTTT. Looking up the rest from reference TRBV30 and TRBJ1-1 gives the full variable domain: SQTIHQWPATLVQPVGSPLSLECTVEGTSNPNLYWYRQAAGRGLQLLFYSVGIGQISSEVPQNLSASRPQDRQFILSSKKLLLSDSGFYLCAWNRALEAFFGQGTRLTVV.

In its sample, this clone ranks as medium-sized (0.01 to 0.1%). The chain couples TRBV4-1 to TRBJ1-2, with TRBD1 as a possible D gene (5 bases). This CDR3 region has 14 residues. V was clipped by 3 bases and J by 4 bases, with 12 bases between them. Germline V gene data show CDR1 as MGHRA and CDR2 as YSYEKL. DNA for the CDR3: TGCGCCAGCAGCCAGGGAGGGGCTGGCTATGGCTACACCTTC. This encodes CASSQGGAGYGYTF.